These 28 T cell receptor beta chains share one sample of origin, sequenced in a study of CD8 T cells in ankylosing spondylitis. In TCRdb, the 5' RACE reads were re-called with MiXCR into one record per CDR3 protein. Seen here are just under 350,000 distinct CDR3 sequences, about 15% observed once, and the top ten hold approximately 0.99%. Sequenced sample: blood, either unsorted or a sorted T cell fraction (not recorded which). The receptors derive from a male donor with ankylosing spondylitis or in good health (not recorded which).

This clonotype has a handful of counts. The rearrangement joins TRBV7-8 to TRBJ2-1; D might be TRBD2 (6 bases). V was cut by 7 bases and J by 4 bases, with 17 bases left in between. Per the germline V gene, CDR1 is SGHVS and CDR2 is FQNEAQ. This CDR3 comprises 15 residues. The CDR3 is CASTSTRETYNEQFF. The CDR3 DNA reads as TGTGCCAGCACCTCGACGCGGGAAACGTACAATGAGCAGTTCTTC.

In this sample, this clonotype turned up a few times. This chain joins TRBV5-1 and TRBJ2-5, with 8 bases lining up with TRBD1. CDR1 is SGHRS and CDR2 is YFSETQ in the germline V gene. V gave up 7 bases and J gave up 1 base; unmatched junction bases: 3. CDR3 length: 13 residues. CDR3 DNA sequence: TGCGCCAGCTCGGACAGGGTCCAAGAGACCCAGTACTTC. Protein sequence: CASSDRVQETQYF.

V is TRBV6-2 or TRBV6-3 and J is TRBJ2-7, with TRBD2 matching 7 bases. Losses at the gene ends were 3 bases for V and 3 bases for J; bases not matched to a gene: 5. Looked up from germline, CDR1 is MNHEY and CDR2 is SVGEGT. The CDR3 runs to 14 residues. The CDR3 DNA is TGTGCCAGCAGTTATCGACTAGCTGGCTACGAGCAGTACTTC. Encoded protein: CASSYRLAGYEQYF.

Many counts were recorded for this clonotype. Relative to the germline gene, one junction end is altered; a read error may explain this. The chain couples TRBV12-3 or TRBV12-4 to TRBJ1-1; TRBD1 is a possible D gene (6 bases). This CDR3 spans 14 amino acids. CDR3 bases: TGCGCCAGCAGCCTAGGGGGGACGAACACTGAAGCTTTCTTT. This translates into CASSLGGTNTEAFF.

V and J are TRBV25-1 and TRBJ1-2; D is perhaps TRBD1 (6 bases). The CDR3 contains 14 residues. V shed 4 bases and J shed 6 bases, with 15 bases lying between them. The germline V gene has CDR1 MGHDK and CDR2 SYGVNS. The CDR3 bases are TGTGCCAGCAGTGGGGCAGGGGTAGGGGATGGCTACACCTTC. Translating gives CASSGAGVGDGYTF.

This clonotype was detected a few times. CDR3 sequence reads: CASSEYGGRGLNTEAFF. The CDR3 nucleotides are TGTGCCAGCAGTGAATACGGGGGCAGGGGGTTGAACACTGAAGCTTTCTTT. The chain combines TRBV25-1 with TRBJ1-1, with 7 bases aligning to TRBD1. From germline, CDR1 is MGHDK and CDR2 SYGVNS. CDR3 size: 17 residues. V gave up 0 bases and J gave up 0 bases; unmatched junction bases: 7.

This clonotype was found many times. V and J are TRBV27 and TRBJ1-2; the match to TRBD1 covers 7 bases. In germline, CDR1 is MNHEY, CDR2 SMNVEV (reference sequence). CDR3 length: 14 residues. Trimming at V came to 6 bases and at J to 7 bases, leaving 11 bases not matched to a gene. The CDR3 coding sequence is TGTGCCAGCAGCGACACGGTGGACAGGCCTGGCTACACCTTC. This codes for CASSDTVDRPGYTF.

This sequence joins TRBV6-1 and TRBJ1-2, with 8 bases that match TRBD1. Germline V gives CDR1 MNHNS, CDR2 SASEGT. Trimming at V came to 3 bases and at J to 3 bases, leaving 9 bases not matched to a gene. This CDR3 is 16 amino acids long. This CDR3 reads CASSEQGAGSHYGYTF. CDR3 DNA sequence: TGTGCCAGCAGTGAGCAGGGGGCCGGGTCCCACTATGGCTACACCTTC.

This clonotype was seen more than once but under ten times. The V call is TRBV12-3 or TRBV12-4, the J call TRBJ1-4; TRBD1 might be the D (5 bases). The CDR3 sequence is 15 residues long. Trimming took 6 bases from V and 2 from J, leaving 13 bases between them. The DNA for the CDR3 is TGTGCCAGCAGCCAGACAGTCTCCACTAATGAAAAACTGTTTTTT. This gives the protein CASSQTVSTNEKLFF.

This clonotype was seen only a few times. This chain joins TRBV6-1 and TRBJ2-1; unclear D gene. With 2 bases removed from V and 8 bases from J, the gap between germline ends came to 4 bases. The CDR3 consists of 11 residues. Per the germline V gene, CDR1 is MNHNS and CDR2 is SASEGT. The CDR3 is CASSELDEQFF. CDR3 in DNA: TGTGCCAGCAGTGAATTGGATGAGCAGTTCTTC.

This clonotype came up many times. The V gene is TRBV5-1, the J gene TRBJ2-1; 8 bases are a match to TRBD1. The CDR3 length is 17 residues. The V segment lost 4 bases and the J segment 3 bases; nucleotides outside the gene matches: 12. Looked up from germline, CDR1 is SGHRS and CDR2 is YFSETQ. The DNA of the CDR3 is TGCGCCAGCAGCCTGGAGACAGGGGCTGATGGCTACAATGAGCAGTTCTTC. Protein sequence: CASSLETGADGYNEQFF.

This clonotype has just a few counts. The chain links TRBV20-1 to TRBJ2-7; the match to TRBD2 covers 14 bases. V was clipped by 3 bases and J by 5 bases; unmatched bases: 9. Germline V gene sequence: CDR1 DFQATT, CDR2 SNEGSKA (reference sequence). The CDR3 sequence is 16 residues long. The CDR3 DNA follows: TGCAGTGCTAGCAGGACTAGCGGGAGGAACTGGAACGAGCAGTACTTC. It codes for CSASRTSGRNWNEQYF.

The chain combines TRBV6-1 with TRBJ2-2, with 7 bases fitting TRBD2. Trimming took 6 bases from V and 8 from J; bases not matched to a gene: 9. CDR3 length: 14 amino acids. Germline CDR1 reads MNHNS; CDR2 reads SASEGT. Here the CDR3 reads CASSRGTTGGELFF. CDR3 nucleotides: TGTGCCAGCAGCCGCGGGACTACTGGGGGGGAGCTGTTTTTT.

This clonotype was seen only a few times. The V call is TRBV12-3 or TRBV12-4, the J call TRBJ2-5; a possible D gene is TRBD1 (6 bases). Trimming removed 2 bases from V and 9 bases from J, with 16 bases in between. CDR3 length: 14 amino acids. The CDR3, as DNA: TGTGCCAGCAGTTTATACCCGAAACAGGGCTCCCAGTACTTC. Its translation: CASSLYPKQGSQYF.

This clonotype showed up many times. This chain joins TRBV5-5 and TRBJ1-2; 7 bases are a match to TRBD1. Germline loops: CDR1 SGHKS, CDR2 YYEKEE (reference sequence). With V trimmed by 2 bases and J by 6 bases, 7 bases remained unmatched. The CDR3 length is 14 residues. The CDR3 loop reads CASSLDRAFNGYTF. In DNA, the CDR3 is TGTGCCAGCAGCTTAGACAGGGCCTTTAATGGCTACACCTTC.

This sequence joins TRBV4-1 and TRBJ2-3; D is possibly TRBD2 (5 bases). V was cut by 4 bases and J by 1 base, with 15 bases left in between. The CDR3 length is 16 residues. The germline CDR1 and CDR2 sequences are MGHRA and YSYEKL. CDR3 nucleotides: TGCGCCAGCAGCCCCTTGGACGCGAGGGGCACAGATACGCAGTATTTT. Protein sequence: CASSPLDARGTDTQYF.

This chain joins TRBV12-3 or TRBV12-4 and TRBJ1-1, with TRBD1 identical over 7 bases. With 8 bases clipped from V and 4 bases from J, the junction kept 7 bases outside the gene matches. The CDR3 has 13 amino acids. CDR3 bases: TGTGCCAGCGGCTTGGGACAGTTCACTGAAGCTTTCTTT. This sequence encodes CASGLGQFTEAFF.

The V gene is TRBV10-1, the J gene TRBJ2-2, with 10 bases that match TRBD2. Trimming took 0 bases from V and 4 from J; bases not matched to a gene: 5. This CDR3 comprises 17 residues. CDR1 and CDR2 (germline): WNHNN, SYGVQD (reference sequence). CDR3 nucleotide sequence: TGCGCCAGCAGTGAGTCGATAGCGGGAGGCCTCACCGGGGAGCTGTTTTTT. It yields the protein CASSESIAGGLTGELFF.

This clonotype was detected ten times or more. J is TRBJ1-1 and V is TRBV5-1, with a weak D call TRBD1 (6 bases). The CDR3 loop spans 14 amino acids. Trimming took off 5 bases at V and 4 bases at J, with 15 bases between the two ends. In germline, CDR1 is SGHRS, CDR2 YFSETQ. CDR3 in amino acids: CASSVGQGSTEAFF. DNA of the CDR3: TGCGCCAGCAGTGTAGGCCAGGGGTCCACTGAAGCTTTCTTT. The full variable domain, its missing parts supplied by reference TRBV5-1 and TRBJ1-1, is KAGVTQTPRYLIKTRGQQVTLSCSPISGHRSVSWYQQTPGQGLQFLFEYFSETQRNKGNFPGRFSGRQFSNSRSEMNVSTLELGDSALYLCASSVGQGSTEAFFGQGTRLTVV.

The chain employs TRBV20-1 and TRBJ2-5, with 10 bases matching TRBD2. V gave up 1 base and J gave up 5 bases; unmatched junction bases: 10. Germline-derived CDR1 and CDR2 are DFQATT and SNEGSKA (reference sequence). This CDR3 spans 16 amino acids. The CDR3 coding sequence is TGCAGTGCTAGAGGGGGGGCTAGCGGGAGCGGGGAGACCCAGTACTTC. It yields the protein CSARGGASGSGETQYF.

The rearrangement links TRBV10-3 to TRBJ2-3; D not resolved. The CDR3 length is 11 residues. V lost 8 bases and J lost 6, with 9 bases in between. Germline V lookup: CDR1 ENHRY, CDR2 SYGVKD. CDR3 in DNA: TGTGCCATCTTGGCGAGGGATACGCAGTATTTT. Its translation is CAILARDTQYF.

There are a few counts of this clonotype. The chain has TRBV20-1 and TRBJ2-7, with 11 bases aligning to TRBD1. V lost 5 bases, J lost 0 bases, and 6 bases stayed unmatched. Germline V gene lookup returns CDR1 DFQATT and CDR2 SNEGSKA (reference sequence). The CDR3 covers 15 residues. DNA of the CDR3: TGCAGTGCTGTGTCCGGGACAGGGGGCTCCTACGAGCAGTACTTC. Residues: CSAVSGTGGSYEQYF.

In its sample, this clonotype was seen a few times. V is TRBV7-2 and J is TRBJ2-2, with D unresolved. Germline V gives CDR1 SGHTA, CDR2 FQGNSA. Trimming removed 4 bases at V and 9 bases at J, with 12 bases between. The CDR3 covers 13 residues. The CDR3 spells CASSSRVSRELFF. The CDR3 DNA is TGTGCCAGCAGCTCCCGGGTTTCCCGGGAGCTGTTTTTT.

The gene calls are TRBV7-2 and TRBJ2-7, with 11 nucleotides matching TRBD2. V shed 5 bases and J 6 bases; nucleotides not matched to a gene: 3. Germline V gene lookup returns CDR1 SGHTA and CDR2 FQGNSA. CDR3 length equals 13 residues. The CDR3 DNA is TGTGCCAGCAGCGTAACTAGCGGGGGCGAGCAGTACTTC. Protein product: CASSVTSGGEQYF. Using reference TRBV7-2 and TRBJ2-7 for the parts outside the CDR3, the full variable domain is GAGVSQSPSNKVTEKGKDVELRCDPISGHTALYWYRQSLGQGLEFLIYFQGNSAPDKSGLPSDRFSAERTGGSVSTLTIQRTQQEDSAVYLCASSVTSGGEQYFGPGTRLTVT.

This chain joins TRBV6-5 and TRBJ2-1; 11 nucleotides agree with TRBD2. Trimming removed 6 bases from V and 0 bases from J; junction bases left unmatched: 16. The CDR3 spans 20 residues. Germline lookup yields CDR1 MNHEY and CDR2 SVGAGI. The CDR3 loop is CASRRMSTSGITSSYNEQFF. Here the CDR3 DNA reads TGTGCCAGCAGGAGGATGTCGACTAGCGGGATAACGAGCTCCTACAATGAGCAGTTCTTC.

This clonotype has more than one count but fewer than ten. The V and J genes are TRBV5-1 and TRBJ1-1; D uncertain. V was cut by 4 bases and J by 3 bases, with 10 bases left in between. Per the germline V gene, CDR1 is SGHRS and CDR2 is YFSETQ. The CDR3 has 13 residues. CDR3 amino acids: CASSLTAYTEAFF. CDR3 DNA: TGCGCCAGCAGCCTAACAGCTTACACTGAAGCTTTCTTT.

The chain employs TRBV11-2 and TRBJ1-1; D gene uncertain. With 1 base removed from V and 4 bases from J, the gap between germline ends came to 10 bases. CDR1 and CDR2 from the germline V gene are SGHAT and FQNNGV. The CDR3 has 14 residues. The chain's CDR3 is CASSLVRAPTEAFF. DNA for the CDR3: TGTGCCAGCAGCTTAGTCCGGGCCCCCACTGAAGCTTTCTTT.

Judged by abundance, this clonotype is medium-sized (0.01 to 0.1%). The chain recombines TRBV7-8 with TRBJ2-1; D could derive from TRBD1 or TRBD2 (5 bases each). Germline lookup yields CDR1 SGHVS and CDR2 FQNEAQ. V lost 3 bases to trimming and J lost 5 bases, with 14 bases between them. The length of the CDR3 is 15 residues. The CDR3 here is CASSFPRGLHNEQFF. In DNA form, the CDR3 reads TGTGCCAGCAGCTTCCCGAGGGGCCTCCACAATGAGCAGTTCTTC.